Presented here are 22 T cell receptor beta chains from one specimen sequenced in a study of blood T cell repertoires in COVID-19. Profiled with immunoSEQ multiplex PCR; TCRdb holds only in-frame clones, not every one. The table lists about 100,000 clones, roughly 79% of them singletons. The sequenced material came from peripheral blood. The receptors derive from a woman aged 70-85 years with acute or convalescent COVID-19.

The CDR3 region has the DNA TGTGCCAGCATCCCTCACAGGGGATCTAATTCACCCCTCCACTTT. It is translated as CASIPHRGSNSPLHF. This rearrangement joins TRBV5-6 to TRBJ1-6; TRBD1 aligns across 7 bases. Germline V gene lookup returns CDR1 SGHDT and CDR2 YYEEEE. The ends lost 6 bases at V and 6 bases at J; junction bases unmatched: 9. The CDR3 runs to 15 residues.

This chain connects TRBV10-3 to TRBJ1-3, with 8 bases that match TRBD1. The CDR3 spans 15 residues. V trimming: 8 bases; J trimming: 4 bases; junction bases outside the gene matches: 10. Germline V gene sequence: CDR1 ENHRY, CDR2 SYGVKD. As DNA, the CDR3 is TGTGCCATCCTGAGGACAGGGCGTTACGGAAACACCATATATTTT. Its translation is CAILRTGRYGNTIYF.

This chain links TRBV6-4 with TRBJ2-3, with TRBD2 matching over 10 bases. The CDR3 is made up of 18 amino acids. In germline, CDR1 is MRHNA, CDR2 SNTAGT. Trimming removed 0 bases from V and 7 bases from J; junction bases left unmatched: 13. CDR3 bases: TGTGCCAGCAGTGACTCGATTGCCCAGCGGGGGGGCCGGAATACGCAGTATTTT. The encoded protein is CASSDSIAQRGGRNTQYF.

This clone has more than one count but fewer than ten. The rearrangement links TRBV7-9 to TRBJ1-3; D perhaps matches TRBD1 (5 bases). V gave up 3 bases and J gave up 2 bases, with 11 bases separating them. The CDR3 loop spans 15 amino acids. Germline V gives CDR1 SEHNR, CDR2 FQNEAQ (reference sequence). CDR3 in DNA: TGTGCCAGCAGCTTTGGTCAGGGTACTGGAAACACCATATATTTT. Its translation is CASSFGQGTGNTIYF.

The chain has TRBV9 and TRBJ2-3; D possibly corresponds to TRBD1 (6 bases). This CDR3 is 16 amino acids long. V was pared by 2 bases and J by 0 bases, with 13 bases between. Germline V gene data show CDR1 as SGDLS and CDR2 as YYNGEE. CDR3 nucleotide sequence: TGTGCCAGCAGCGTCCGACCAGGGGTGAGCACAGATACGCAGTATTTT. It codes for CASSVRPGVSTDTQYF.

The rearrangement links TRBV9 to TRBJ2-3; a possible D gene is TRBD1 (5 bases). Germline CDR1 is SGDLS and CDR2 is YYNGEE. V was trimmed by 2 bases and J by 3 bases, leaving 7 bases between them. CDR3 length: 13 residues. DNA for the CDR3: TGTGCCAGCAGCGTTTACAGGACAGATACGCAGTATTTT. Protein product: CASSVYRTDTQYF.

In regard to this clone: In the same sample, other DNA sequences code for this CDR3. The chain recombines TRBV30 with TRBJ2-7, with D maybe TRBD1 (5 bases). The germline V gene encodes CDR1 GTSNPN and CDR2 SVGIG (reference sequence). V was trimmed by 4 bases and J by 2 bases, leaving 6 bases between them. The CDR3 sequence is 11 residues long. The CDR3 protein is CAWKGTYEQYV. The CDR3 bases are TGTGCCTGGAAGGGGACCTACGAGCAGTACGTC.

This clone was seen a handful of times. This chain links TRBV3-1 (or the pseudogene TRBV3-2) with TRBJ1-4, with no clear D. Germline values: CDR1 LGHDT, CDR2 YNNKEL (reference sequence). The V gene lost 0 bases and the J gene lost 3 bases, with 14 bases spanning the gap. This CDR3 comprises 17 residues. CDR3 residues: CASSQEVSGGPNEKLFF. CDR3 sequence (DNA): TGTGCCAGCAGCCAAGAAGTAAGCGGCGGGCCTAATGAAAAACTGTTTTTT.

This rearrangement joins TRBV12-3 or TRBV12-4 to TRBJ2-3; 8 bases align to TRBD2. V shed 3 bases and J 5 bases; nucleotides not matched to a gene: 1. The CDR3 runs 13 residues. The CDR3 is CASSFGGGDTQYF. The DNA of the CDR3 is TGTGCCAGCAGTTTCGGGGGGGGAGATACGCAGTATTTT.

J is TRBJ1-2 and V is TRBV7-3; 8 positions agree with TRBD1. Germline assignment: CDR1 SGHTA and CDR2 FQGTGA. Trimming took 5 bases from V and 8 from J; bases not matched to a gene: 10. The CDR3 is made up of 14 amino acids. CDR3 sequence reads: CASSPTGGLGGYTF. The CDR3 DNA is TGTGCCAGCAGCCCTACAGGGGGTCTAGGCGGCTACACCTTC.

The chain couples TRBV25-1 to TRBJ2-5, with TRBD2 matching over 10 bases. CDR3 size: 14 residues. Per the germline V gene, CDR1 is MGHDK and CDR2 is SYGVNS. The V segment lost 6 bases and the J segment 1 base; nucleotides outside the gene matches: 2. The CDR3 coding sequence is TGTGCCAGCAGGGCTAGCGGGGGCCAAGAGACCCAGTACTTC. Amino acid sequence: CASRASGGQETQYF. Variable domain in full (rest from reference TRBV25-1 and TRBJ2-5): EADIYQTPRYLVIGTGKKITLECSQTMGHDKMYWYQQDPGMELHLIHYSYGVNSTEKGDLSSESTVSRIRTEHFPLTLESARPSHTSQYLCASRASGGQETQYFGPGTRLLVL.

The chain links TRBV6-1 to TRBJ1-5; possible D gene TRBD1, 5 bases. The CDR3 covers 15 residues. Deletions cut 3 bases from V and 0 bases from J, with 9 bases between. The germline V gene has CDR1 MNHNS and CDR2 SASEGT. For the CDR3, the DNA is TGTGCCAGCAGTGAGGGGGGATCTAGCAATCAGCCCCAGCATTTT. It encodes CASSEGGSSNQPQHF.

The V call is TRBV9, the J call TRBJ1-5; D not resolved. V was pared by 3 bases and J by 4 bases, with 5 bases between. Per the germline V gene, CDR1 is SGDLS and CDR2 is YYNGEE. The CDR3 spans 12 residues. The CDR3 DNA is TGTGCCAGCAGCGCCACTAATCAGCCCCAGCATTTT. Protein product: CASSATNQPQHF.

The rearrangement uses TRBV6-4 and TRBJ2-2; D is possibly TRBD1 (5 bases). The CDR3 runs 13 residues. Germline values: CDR1 MRHNA, CDR2 SNTAGT. V lost 4 bases to trimming and J lost 3 bases, with 6 bases between them. CDR3 nucleotide sequence: TGTGCCAGCAGTGCACAGGACACCGGGGAGCTGTTTTTT. It yields the protein CASSAQDTGELFF.

V gene TRBV19 combines with J gene TRBJ1-6; 7 bases fit TRBD1. The CDR3 runs 14 residues. V shed 3 bases, J shed 8 bases, and the junction held 4 bases outside the gene matches. CDR1 and CDR2 (germline): LNHDA, SQIVND (reference sequence). The CDR3 DNA follows: TGTGCCAGTAGTATTGACAGGGTTGATTCACCCCTCCACTTT. This translates into CASSIDRVDSPLHF.

This clone was counted between two and nine times. The CDR3 DNA reads as TGTGCCAGCAGCCCCGCGGGAGGCCCGGGGGAGCAGTTCTTC. Amino acid sequence: CASSPAGGPGEQFF. The chain uses TRBV7-9 and TRBJ2-1; TRBD2 agrees at 8 bases. This CDR3 is 14 amino acids long. Trimming removed 5 bases from V and 10 bases from J; junction bases left unmatched: 10. Germline loops: CDR1 SEHNR, CDR2 FQNEAQ (reference sequence). The full variable domain, with the rest looked up from reference TRBV7-9 and TRBJ2-1, is DTGVSQNPRHKITKRGQNVTFRCDPISEHNRLYWYRQTLGQGPEFLTYFQNEAQLEKSRLLSDRFSAERPKGSFSTLEIQRTEQGDSAMYLCASSPAGGPGEQFFGPGTRLTVL.

This chain connects TRBV7-6 to TRBJ2-5, with D maybe TRBD1 (7 bases). CDR1 SGHVS and CDR2 FNYEAQ come from the germline V gene. CDR3 length equals 15 residues. V lost 0 bases, J lost 5 bases, and 13 bases lay in between. CDR3 DNA sequence: TGTGCCAGCAGCTTAGCGGCTCCAGGGGGGGAGACCCAGTACTTC. Its translation is CASSLAAPGGETQYF.

The chain links TRBV4-1 to TRBJ2-6; TRBD2 matches at 10 bases. CDR1 is MGHRA and CDR2 is YSYEKL in the germline V gene. Trimming cost V 11 bases and J 3 bases; bases outside gene matches: 16. The CDR3 is 18 amino acids. CDR3 in DNA: TGCGCCCGCTGCCGGGGGAGCGGGGGGGCTTATGGGGCCAACGTCCTGACTTTC. Translated, it gives CARCRGSGGAYGANVLTF.

In this sample, this clone turned up once. The V gene is TRBV12-5, the J gene TRBJ1-2; 7 nucleotides agree with TRBD1. The CDR3 is made up of 14 amino acids. Germline V gene sequence: CDR1 LGHNT, CDR2 FRNRAP. J gave up 7 bases and V 1 base, and 6 bases lay outside the gene matches. This CDR3 is CASGLADRRGGYTF. The CDR3 DNA reads as TGTGCTAGTGGTTTGGCGGACAGGCGGGGTGGCTACACCTTC.

This clone appeared once. The chain's CDR3 is CASTPGKGLAVSGANVLTF. The CDR3 coding sequence is TGTGCCAGTACCCCGGGCAAGGGACTAGCGGTCTCTGGGGCCAACGTCCTGACTTTC. This chain uses TRBV19 with TRBJ2-6; 11 bases line up with TRBD2. V lost 7 bases to trimming and J lost 0 bases; unmatched junction nucleotides: 11. Germline V gene sequence: CDR1 LNHDA, CDR2 SQIVND (reference sequence). This CDR3 has 19 residues.

The chain has TRBV27 and TRBJ2-3, with TRBD2 matching over 10 bases. CDR1 is MNHEY and CDR2 is SMNVEV in the germline V gene (reference sequence). The CDR3 consists of 15 residues. Trimming removed 4 bases from V and 6 bases from J; junction bases left unmatched: 7. CDR3 sequence reads: CASSYGLAVGDTQYF. In nucleotides, the CDR3 is TGTGCCAGCAGTTATGGACTAGCGGTAGGGGATACGCAGTATTTT.

The chain couples TRBV9 to TRBJ2-5, with TRBD1 identical over 9 bases. The CDR3 runs to 14 residues. J lost 3 bases, V lost 2 bases, and 2 bases had no gene match. Germline assignment: CDR1 SGDLS and CDR2 YYNGEE. CDR3 sequence (DNA): TGTGCCAGCAGCGTCGGACAGGGGAAAGAGACCCAGTACTTC. It yields the protein CASSVGQGKETQYF.